This TCR beta chain was obtained from a study of neurological immune-mediated disorders. General study points: HTLV-1-associated myelopathy had the most TCR clonal expansion, while multiple sclerosis had the least, a level that fell below healthy controls.

Germline-derived CDR1 and CDR2 are MDHEN and SYDVKM. Trimming shortened V by 8 bases and J by 0 bases, and 16 bases separated the two germline ends. This CDR3 region has 15 residues. The cDNA was produced through 5'RACE with 10-nucleotide random UMIs. TCRdb analysed the 5' RACE reads with MiXCR anew, one entry per CDR3 protein. The table lists about 31,000 distinct CDR3 sequences, less than 5% of them singletons. This clonotype was seen ten or more times. Antigen unknown. The rearrangement links TRBV28 to TRBJ1-1, with D perhaps TRBD1 (6 bases). This clonotype was sampled from a woman between 40 and 50 years old in good health. Sequences were obtained from CD4+ T cells from blood. CDR3 coding DNA: TGTGCCAGCCGGGGGGCAGGGACGGTGAACACTGAAGCTTTCTTT. Its protein is CASRGAGTVNTEAFF.